The 27 T cell receptor beta chains given below trace back to one sample, sequenced in a study of blood T cell repertoires in COVID-19. Data came from immunoSEQ multiplex PCR; TCRdb stores just in-frame clones and leaves some out. Here the sample spans about 170,000 clones, roughly 88% being singletons. Specimen: peripheral blood. The receptors shown here come from a young man with COVID-19, enrolled during active disease.

V is TRBV7-6 and J is TRBJ2-7; 14 positions match TRBD2. Germline V gene lookup returns CDR1 SGHVS and CDR2 FNYEAQ. The V segment lost 5 bases and the J segment 3 bases; nucleotides outside the gene matches: 3. CDR3 size: 15 residues. The CDR3 nucleotides read TGTGCCAGCAGCCCCGGACTAGCGGGGGGCTACGAGCAGTACTTC. Its translation: CASSPGLAGGYEQYF.

The genes are TRBV2 and TRBJ2-3; 10 bases line up with TRBD2. This CDR3 is 17 amino acids long. With V trimmed by 6 bases and J by 0 bases, 9 bases remained unmatched. CDR1 is SNHLY, CDR2 FYNNEI, per germline. CDR3 sequence: CASRRWTSGSSTDTQYF. CDR3 sequence (DNA): TGTGCCAGCAGACGATGGACTAGCGGATCTAGCACAGATACGCAGTATTTT.

This clone was counted a single time. J is TRBJ1-1 and V is TRBV30; D remains unclear. Between the trimmed V and J ends, which lost 0 bases and 4 bases, there was a span of 9 bases. CDR3 size: 13 residues. Looked up from germline, CDR1 is GTSNPN and CDR2 is SVGIG (reference sequence). The DNA for the CDR3 is TGTGCCTGGAGTGTACTGCGGGGCACTGAAGCTTTCTTT. Its translation is CAWSVLRGTEAFF. Full variable domain (missing parts from reference TRBV30 and TRBJ1-1): SQTIHQWPATLVQPVGSPLSLECTVEGTSNPNLYWYRQAAGRGLQLLFYSVGIGQISSEVPQNLSASRPQDRQFILSSKKLLLSDSGFYLCAWSVLRGTEAFFGQGTRLTVV.

This chain connects TRBV27 to TRBJ2-2; no clear D. The CDR3 is 14 amino acids. Germline V lookup: CDR1 MNHEY, CDR2 SMNVEV (reference sequence). V lost 7 bases and J lost 5, with 14 bases in between. The CDR3 bases are TGTGCCAGCACTCGTCTACCTATTACCGGGGAGCTGTTTTTT. Its protein product is CASTRLPITGELFF.

This chain joins TRBV9 and TRBJ1-5; D might be TRBD1 (6 bases). In germline, CDR1 is SGDLS, CDR2 YYNGEE. The CDR3 is 17 residues long. Trimming stripped 3 bases from V and 2 bases from J, with 18 bases between. CDR3 coding DNA: TGTGCCAGCAGCGCCTATTTTAGGGACAAATGCAATCAGCCCCAGCATTTT. It yields the protein CASSAYFRDKCNQPQHF. The complete variable domain, with remaining parts taken from reference TRBV9 and TRBJ1-5, reads DSGVTQTPKHLITATGQRVTLRCSPRSGDLSVYWYQQSLDQGLQFLIQYYNGEERAKGNILERFSAQQFPDLHSELNLSSLELGDSALYFCASSAYFRDKCNQPQHFGDGTRLSIL.

The chain uses TRBV9 and TRBJ1-1; D may be TRBD1 (5 bases). CDR3 length: 14 residues. The V end lost 3 bases, the J end lost 5 bases, and 14 bases lay between the germline ends. Germline CDR1 reads SGDLS; CDR2 reads YYNGEE. CDR3 region: CASSAPLRGTEAFF. CDR3 DNA sequence: TGTGCCAGCAGCGCCCCGCTCCGGGGGACTGAAGCTTTCTTT.

The gene calls are TRBV27 and TRBJ1-1; TRBD1 agrees at 7 bases. The CDR3 covers 15 residues. CDR1 and CDR2 (germline): MNHEY, SMNVEV (reference sequence). V dropped 5 bases and J dropped 0; count of bases not matched to a gene: 6. The CDR3 protein is CASSRRGIMNTEAFF. The CDR3 DNA follows: TGTGCCAGCAGTCGCAGGGGGATCATGAACACTGAAGCTTTCTTT.

This clone was seen only once. This chain joins TRBV24-1 and TRBJ2-7; the D is unclear. V shed 5 bases and J shed 3 bases, with 7 bases lying between them. The germline V gene has CDR1 KGHDR and CDR2 SFDVKD. This CDR3 has 12 amino acids. The CDR3 reads CATSGPNYEQYF. CDR3 nucleotide sequence: TGTGCCACCAGTGGGCCCAACTACGAGCAGTACTTC.

CDR3: CASSQGQGAFLSSYNEQFF. For the CDR3, the DNA is TGCGCCAGCAGCCAAGGACAGGGGGCGTTTTTGAGCTCCTACAATGAGCAGTTCTTC. The genes are TRBV4-3 and TRBJ2-1; 10 bases fit TRBD1. The germline gives CDR1 LGHNA, CDR2 YSLEER. With 1 base clipped from V and 0 bases from J, the junction kept 9 bases outside the gene matches. This CDR3 has 19 residues.

This clone was observed a single time. The genes are TRBV19 and TRBJ2-7; possible D gene TRBD2, 6 bases. Germline V lookup: CDR1 LNHDA, CDR2 SQIVND (reference sequence). V was trimmed by 9 bases and J by 2 bases, leaving 14 bases between them. CDR3 length: 13 amino acids. The CDR3, as DNA: TGTGCCAGCGCGAACGGGGGAGCCTACGAGCAGTACTTC. Its protein is CASANGGAYEQYF.

The chain uses TRBV7-9 and TRBJ2-5, with D unresolved. The CDR3 covers 14 residues. CDR1 SEHNR and CDR2 FQNEAQ come from the germline V gene (reference sequence). V dropped 5 bases and J dropped 4 bases, with 14 bases sitting between them. The CDR3 DNA sequence: TGTGCCAGCAGCCCCCCCCGAGGCCGAGAGACCCAGTACTTC. This codes for CASSPPRGRETQYF.

The V gene is TRBV10-3, the J gene TRBJ1-1; D ambiguous. The CDR3 spans 15 residues. The germline gives CDR1 ENHRY, CDR2 SYGVKD. Between the trimmed V and J ends, which lost 3 bases and 0 bases, there was a span of 11 bases. CDR3 coding DNA: TGTGCCATCAGTGATGGTGGAGGGATGAACACTGAAGCTTTCTTT. Protein product: CAISDGGGMNTEAFF.

This clone has a single count. CDR3: CASSLGVYSYEQYF. Here the CDR3 DNA reads TGTGCCAGCAGCTTAGGTGTTTACTCCTACGAGCAGTACTTC. The gene calls are TRBV7-2 and TRBJ2-7; no definite D call. The CDR3 covers 14 residues. Germline V CDR1 and CDR2: SGHTA, FQGNSA. Trimming took 1 base from V and 0 from J, leaving 7 bases between them.

Remarks on this clone: Other DNA sequences within the sample encode an identical CDR3. The chain links TRBV3-1 (or the pseudogene TRBV3-2) to TRBJ2-7; D unclear. V shed 0 bases and J shed 2 bases, with 2 bases lying between them. This CDR3 has 12 residues. CDR1 is LGHDT and CDR2 is YNNKEL in the germline V gene (reference sequence). CDR3 protein: CASSQDTYEQYF. CDR3 DNA sequence: TGTGCCAGCAGCCAAGATACCTACGAGCAGTACTTC.

This chain joins TRBV6-2 or TRBV6-3 and TRBJ2-1; perhaps TRBD2 as D (5 bases). V was clipped by 4 bases and J by 0 bases, with 16 bases between them. Looked up from germline, CDR1 is MNHEY and CDR2 is SVGEGT. This CDR3 comprises 17 residues. The CDR3 sequence: CASSFPGAASSYNEQFF. CDR3 bases: TGTGCCAGCAGTTTTCCTGGAGCGGCCAGCTCCTACAATGAGCAGTTCTTC.

The gene calls are TRBV7-9 and TRBJ2-1; TRBD2 matches at 13 bases. This CDR3 is 19 amino acids long. The V and J ends lost 5 bases and 4 bases, in that order; junction bases with no gene match: 14. Germline V gene sequence: CDR1 SEHNR, CDR2 FQNEAQ (reference sequence). CDR3 bases: TGTGCCAGCAGCGGCACACTAGCGGGAGGGCCCATTAAGTACAATGAGCAGTTCTTC. This encodes CASSGTLAGGPIKYNEQFF.

The chain recombines TRBV25-1 with TRBJ2-7; D is perhaps TRBD2 (7 bases). The CDR3 spans 15 residues. The germline V gene has CDR1 MGHDK and CDR2 SYGVNS. The V and J ends lost 3 bases and 0 bases respectively, with 12 bases between them. The CDR3 here is CASSDEGGSSYEQYF. The CDR3 bases are TGTGCCAGCAGTGATGAGGGGGGGAGCTCCTACGAGCAGTACTTC.

The chain combines TRBV6-5 with TRBJ2-2; a weak D match, TRBD1 (5 bases). Trimming cost V 6 bases and J 4 bases, with 9 bases left between them. The germline CDR1 and CDR2 sequences are MNHEY and SVGAGI. The CDR3 is made up of 13 amino acids. The CDR3 nucleotides read TGTGCCAGCAGCCCAGGGCCCACCGGGGAGCTGTTTTTT. This codes for CASSPGPTGELFF.

The chain uses TRBV5-1 and TRBJ1-1; D call uncertain. The ends were cut back, 0 bases at V and 0 bases at J, with 12 bases in the middle. This CDR3 is built from 16 residues. Germline assignment: CDR1 SGHRS and CDR2 YFSETQ. The DNA of the CDR3 is TGCGCCAGCAGCTTGGATAGATTGCCCATGAACACTGAAGCTTTCTTT. It encodes CASSLDRLPMNTEAFF.

The chain is built from TRBV6-1 and TRBJ2-7, with a weak D call TRBD1 (5 bases). V lost 3 bases, J lost 2 bases, and 14 bases lay in between. CDR1 is MNHNS and CDR2 is SASEGT in the germline V gene. The length of the CDR3 is 15 residues. The CDR3 region has the DNA TGTGCCAGCAGTGAGGGGCCGACTGGGACCTACGAGCAGTACTTC. Protein sequence: CASSEGPTGTYEQYF.

The gene calls are TRBV15 and TRBJ1-5; D may be TRBD1 (5 bases). The CDR3 is made up of 14 amino acids. Looked up from germline, CDR1 is LNHNV and CDR2 is YYDKDF (reference sequence). Trimming removed 3 bases from V and 4 bases from J, with 10 bases in between. The CDR3 DNA reads TGTGCCACCAGCAGGGGGCAGGGAAATCAGCCCCAGCATTTT. Protein sequence: CATSRGQGNQPQHF.

The chain is built from TRBV25-1 and TRBJ1-5, with D possibly being TRBD1 (6 bases). V lost 11 bases and J lost 2, with 13 bases in between. In germline, CDR1 is MGHDK, CDR2 SYGVNS. The CDR3 length is 13 residues. CDR3 loop: CAVEGEGNQPQHF. DNA of the CDR3: TGTGCCGTTGAGGGGGAAGGCAATCAGCCCCAGCATTTT.

The chain employs TRBV28 and TRBJ1-3; TRBD1 matches 7 bases. The CDR3 runs to 15 residues. Germline CDR1 reads MDHEN; CDR2 reads SYDVKM. J was trimmed by 2 bases and V by 4 bases; bases with no gene match: 5. The CDR3 protein is CASSSPTGPGNTIYF. The CDR3 DNA follows: TGTGCCAGCAGTTCCCCGACAGGGCCTGGAAACACCATATATTTT.

The chain employs TRBV11-3 and TRBJ2-2; 13 positions agree with TRBD2. J lost 4 bases, V lost 5 bases, and 7 bases had no gene match. This CDR3 contains 17 residues. Germline CDR1 is SGHNT and CDR2 is YENEEA. In DNA form, the CDR3 reads TGTGCCAGCAGCCCCTGGACTAGCGGGAGTTTCACCGGGGAGCTGTTTTTT. Translation gives CASSPWTSGSFTGELFF.

The CDR3: CASSLPNTYEQYF. The CDR3 coding sequence is TGTGCCAGCAGTTTGCCGAACACCTACGAGCAGTACTTC. This chain links TRBV28 with TRBJ2-7; D remains ambiguous. CDR3 length: 13 residues. Germline V CDR1 and CDR2: MDHEN, SYDVKM. V lost 3 bases and J lost 2, with 8 bases in between.

This clone has just one count. The rearrangement uses TRBV27 and TRBJ2-3; D is unclear. The CDR3 runs 14 residues. Trimming cost V 9 bases and J 0 bases, with 13 bases left between them. Per germline, CDR1 MNHEY and CDR2 SMNVEV (reference sequence). CDR3 DNA sequence: TGTGCCAGAGTCGTGCGTTCTAGCACAGATACGCAGTATTTT. Translating it yields CARVVRSSTDTQYF.

The chain recombines TRBV19 with TRBJ2-7; D possibly corresponds to TRBD1 (6 bases). This CDR3 spans 14 amino acids. Germline V gene lookup returns CDR1 LNHDA and CDR2 SQIVND (reference sequence). V lost 6 bases and J lost 4, with 16 bases in between. CDR3 region: CASSPQLQGYEQYF. The CDR3 nucleotides read TGTGCCAGTAGCCCCCAATTACAGGGTTACGAGCAGTACTTC.